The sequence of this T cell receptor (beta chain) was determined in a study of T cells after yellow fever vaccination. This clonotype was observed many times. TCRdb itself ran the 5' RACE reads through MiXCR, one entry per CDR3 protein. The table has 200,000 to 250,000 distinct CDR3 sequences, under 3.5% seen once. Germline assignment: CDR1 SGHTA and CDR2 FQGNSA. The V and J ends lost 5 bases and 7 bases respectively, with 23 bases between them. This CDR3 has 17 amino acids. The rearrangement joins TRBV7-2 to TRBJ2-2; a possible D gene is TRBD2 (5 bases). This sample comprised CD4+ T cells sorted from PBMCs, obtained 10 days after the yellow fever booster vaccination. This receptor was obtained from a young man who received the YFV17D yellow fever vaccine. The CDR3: CASSPPLRRRTVGELFF. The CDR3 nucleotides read TGTGCCAGCAGCCCCCCCCTCAGGAGGCGCACGGTCGGGGAGCTGTTTTTT.